This T cell receptor beta chain stems from a study of PD-L1 blockade in urothelial cancer. At the level of the study: Patients' atezolizumab regimen, 1,200 mg intravenously every 3 weeks, began around 2014. The number of prior chemotherapy regimens per patient was 0 to 3. Blood was analyzed 3 weeks (second dose) and 6 weeks after treatment start.

Regarding time point: peripheral blood 6 weeks after treatment start. Samples were collected from each patient before treatment and during treatment. Each patient gave between 1 and 8 of them in total. This table comes from immunoSEQ multiplex PCR, and its TCRdb copy is limited to in-frame clones, with some not included. The repertoire includes tens of thousands of clones, more than 80% of them detected once, and about 7.3% sits in the top ten. V trimming: 7 bases; J trimming: 5 bases; junction bases outside the gene matches: 26. The germline V gene encodes CDR1 LNHDA and CDR2 SQIVND (reference sequence). The CDR3 is 21 residues long.

The sequenced sample was PBMCs, obtained around atezolizumab (anti-PD-L1) treatment. The chain is built from TRBV19 and TRBJ1-5, with TRBD1 identical over 10 bases. The TCR sequence derives from a man between 65 and 85 years old with urothelial cancer. CDR3 DNA sequence: TGTGCCAGTAAGAGGGCAGCGGGGAGGAACGCCGGGACAGGGGTCTATCAGCCCCAGCATTTT. Translating it yields CASKRAAGRNAGTGVYQPQHF.